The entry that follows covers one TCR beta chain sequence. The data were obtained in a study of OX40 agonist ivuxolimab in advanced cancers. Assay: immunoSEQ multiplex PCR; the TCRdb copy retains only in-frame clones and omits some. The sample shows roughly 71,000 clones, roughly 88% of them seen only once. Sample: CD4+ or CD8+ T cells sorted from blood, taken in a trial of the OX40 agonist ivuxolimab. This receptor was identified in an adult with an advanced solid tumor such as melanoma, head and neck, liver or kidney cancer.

The CDR3 here is CASSFGTEDYGYTF. The CDR3 DNA is TGTGCCAGCAGCTTCGGGACCGAGGACTATGGCTACACCTTC. The genes are TRBV11-2 and TRBJ1-2; D perhaps matches TRBD1 (5 bases). Per the germline V gene, CDR1 is SGHAT and CDR2 is FQNNGV. The ends were cut back, 3 bases at V and 3 bases at J, with 11 bases in the middle. The CDR3 is made up of 14 amino acids.